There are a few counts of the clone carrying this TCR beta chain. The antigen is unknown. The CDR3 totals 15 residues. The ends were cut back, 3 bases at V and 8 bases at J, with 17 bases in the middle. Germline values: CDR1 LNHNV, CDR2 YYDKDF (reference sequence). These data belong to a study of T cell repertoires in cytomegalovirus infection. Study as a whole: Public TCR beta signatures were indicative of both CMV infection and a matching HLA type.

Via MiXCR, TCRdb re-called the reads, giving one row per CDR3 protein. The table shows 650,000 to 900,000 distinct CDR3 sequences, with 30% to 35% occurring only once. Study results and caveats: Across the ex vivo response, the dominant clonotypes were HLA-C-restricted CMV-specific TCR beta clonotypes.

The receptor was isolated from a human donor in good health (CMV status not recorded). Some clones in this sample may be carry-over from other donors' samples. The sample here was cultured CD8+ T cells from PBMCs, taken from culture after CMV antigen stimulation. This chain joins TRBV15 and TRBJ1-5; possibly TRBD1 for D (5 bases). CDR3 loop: CATSSLGTAGEPQHF. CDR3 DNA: TGTGCCACCAGCAGCCTCGGGACGGCGGGGGAGCCCCAGCATTTT.